This T cell receptor (beta chain) is from a study of blood T cell repertoires in COVID-19. Background on the study: The cDNA or gDNA used as material had been derived from T cells, B-cell-depleted T cells, or PBMCs.

Original processing methods: Reference gene primer amplification gave estimated nucleated cell counts. Data came from immunoSEQ multiplex PCR; TCRdb stores just in-frame clones and leaves some out. The DNA was the basis for D and trimming; V, J and clone size are from that table. The table has 200,000 to 250,000 clones, 88% seen once. This CDR3 region has 15 residues. Germline lookup yields CDR1 SGHRS and CDR2 YFSETQ. Trimming at V came to 4 bases and at J to 8 bases, leaving 6 bases not matched to a gene. This clone has only one observation. The sequencing input was peripheral blood. The TCR originated in a man between 65 and 85 years old with acute or convalescent COVID-19. The chain carries TRBV5-1 and TRBJ2-1; TRBD2 aligns across 13 bases. CDR3 in DNA: TGCGCCAGCAGCGTTACTAGCGGGAGGGTCCATGAGCAGTTCTTC. It specifies CASSVTSGRVHEQFF.